The following is a TCR beta chain sequence with its context. Its matching antigen is unknown. This sample is drawn from a study of T cells in localized non-small cell lung cancer. General study points: Only one tumor region was sequenced, so heterogeneity remains possible. Median detection of top 100 tumor clones in adjacent lung was 55 to 60 clones. Uninvolved adjacent lung showed peak T cell clonality, exceeding tumor. Density of T cells in blood, when higher, went with longer overall survival.

Trimming removed 7 bases from V and 7 bases from J, with 14 bases in between. The CDR3 loop spans 14 amino acids. Germline-derived CDR1 and CDR2 are LNHDA and SQIVND (reference sequence). Clones were sequenced by immunoSEQ multiplex PCR, and TCRdb holds only the in-frame ones, with some missing. The sample lists 32,000 or so clones, roughly 90% seen once, with around 4% in the top ten. The sequence derives from a man aged 40 to 69 with stage I lung adenocarcinoma. Sequencing used peripheral blood, obtained before any cancer treatment. This chain links TRBV19 with TRBJ1-6, with unresolved D. CDR3 residues: CASTGRLGNSPLHF. CDR3 sequence (DNA): TGTGCCAGTACTGGCAGGCTAGGCAATTCACCCCTCCACTTT.